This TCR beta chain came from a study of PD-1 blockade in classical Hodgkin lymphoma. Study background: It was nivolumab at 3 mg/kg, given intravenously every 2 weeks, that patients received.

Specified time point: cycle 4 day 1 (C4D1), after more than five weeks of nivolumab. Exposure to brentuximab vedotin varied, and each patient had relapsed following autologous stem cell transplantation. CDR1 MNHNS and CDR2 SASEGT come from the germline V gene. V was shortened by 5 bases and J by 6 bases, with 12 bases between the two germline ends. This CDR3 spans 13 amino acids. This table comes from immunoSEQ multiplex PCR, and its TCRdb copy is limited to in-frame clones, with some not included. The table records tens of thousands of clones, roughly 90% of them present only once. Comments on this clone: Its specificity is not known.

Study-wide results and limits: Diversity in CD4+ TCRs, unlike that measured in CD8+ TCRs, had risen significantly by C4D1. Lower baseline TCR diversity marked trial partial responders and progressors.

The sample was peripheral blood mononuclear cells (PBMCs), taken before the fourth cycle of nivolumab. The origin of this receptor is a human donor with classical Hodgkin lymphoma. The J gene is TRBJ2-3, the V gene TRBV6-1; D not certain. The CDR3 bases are TGTGCCAGCAGTATGGACGAGTTGGATACGCAGTATTTT. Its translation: CASSMDELDTQYF.